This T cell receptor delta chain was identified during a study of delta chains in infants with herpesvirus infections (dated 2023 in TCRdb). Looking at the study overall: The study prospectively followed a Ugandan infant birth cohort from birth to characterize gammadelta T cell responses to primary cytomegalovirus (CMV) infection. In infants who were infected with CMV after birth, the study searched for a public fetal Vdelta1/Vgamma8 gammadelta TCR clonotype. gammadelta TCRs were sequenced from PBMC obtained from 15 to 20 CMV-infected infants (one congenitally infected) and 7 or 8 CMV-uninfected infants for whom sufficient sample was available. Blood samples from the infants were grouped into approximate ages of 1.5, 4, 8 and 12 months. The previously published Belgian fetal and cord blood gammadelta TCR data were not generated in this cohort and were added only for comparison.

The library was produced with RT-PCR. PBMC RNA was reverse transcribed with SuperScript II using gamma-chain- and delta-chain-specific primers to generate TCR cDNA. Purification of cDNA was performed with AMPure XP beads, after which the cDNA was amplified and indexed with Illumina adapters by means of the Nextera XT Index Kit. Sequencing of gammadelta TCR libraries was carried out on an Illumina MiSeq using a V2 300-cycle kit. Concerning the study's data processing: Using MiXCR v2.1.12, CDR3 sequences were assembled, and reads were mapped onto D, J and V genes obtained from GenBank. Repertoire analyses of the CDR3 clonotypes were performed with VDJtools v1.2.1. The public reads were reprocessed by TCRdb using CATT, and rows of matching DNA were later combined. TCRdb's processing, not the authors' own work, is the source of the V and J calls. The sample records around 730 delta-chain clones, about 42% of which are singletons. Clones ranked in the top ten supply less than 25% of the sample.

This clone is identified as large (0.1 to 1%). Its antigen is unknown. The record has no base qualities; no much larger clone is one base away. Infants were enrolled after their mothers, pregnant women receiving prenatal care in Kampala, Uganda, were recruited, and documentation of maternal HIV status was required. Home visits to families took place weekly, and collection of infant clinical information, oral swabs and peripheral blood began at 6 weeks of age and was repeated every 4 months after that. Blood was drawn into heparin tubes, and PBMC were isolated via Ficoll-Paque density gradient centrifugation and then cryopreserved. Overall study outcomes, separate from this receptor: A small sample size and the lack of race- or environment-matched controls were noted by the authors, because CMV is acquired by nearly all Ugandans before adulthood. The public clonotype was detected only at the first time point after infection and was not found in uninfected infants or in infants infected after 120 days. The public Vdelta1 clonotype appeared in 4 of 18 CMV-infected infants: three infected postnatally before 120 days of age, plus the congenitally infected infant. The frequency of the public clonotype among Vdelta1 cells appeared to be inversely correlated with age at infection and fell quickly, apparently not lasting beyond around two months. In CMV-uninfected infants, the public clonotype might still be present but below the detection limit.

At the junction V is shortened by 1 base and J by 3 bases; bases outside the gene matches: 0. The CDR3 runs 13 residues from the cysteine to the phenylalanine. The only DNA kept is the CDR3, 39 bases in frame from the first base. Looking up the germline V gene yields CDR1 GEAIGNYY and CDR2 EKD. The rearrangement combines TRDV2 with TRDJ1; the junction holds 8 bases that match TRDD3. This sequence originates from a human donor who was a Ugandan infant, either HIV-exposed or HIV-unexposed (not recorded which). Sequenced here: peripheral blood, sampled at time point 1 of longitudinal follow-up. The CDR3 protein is CACDTGGSDKLIF. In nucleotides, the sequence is TGTGCCTGTGACACTGGGGGATCCGATAAACTCATCTTT.